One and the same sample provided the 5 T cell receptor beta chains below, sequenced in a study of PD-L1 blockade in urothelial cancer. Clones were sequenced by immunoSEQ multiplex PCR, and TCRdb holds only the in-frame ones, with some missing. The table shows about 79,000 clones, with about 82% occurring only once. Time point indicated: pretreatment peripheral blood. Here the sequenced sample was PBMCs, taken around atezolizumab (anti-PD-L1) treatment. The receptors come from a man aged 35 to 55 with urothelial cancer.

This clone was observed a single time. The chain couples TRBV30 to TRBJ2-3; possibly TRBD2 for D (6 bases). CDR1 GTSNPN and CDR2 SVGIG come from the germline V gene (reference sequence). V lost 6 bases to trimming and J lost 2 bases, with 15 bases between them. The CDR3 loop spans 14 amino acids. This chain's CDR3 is CACPTGRTTDTQYF. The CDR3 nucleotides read TGTGCCTGTCCCACTGGGAGGACCACAGATACGCAGTATTTT.

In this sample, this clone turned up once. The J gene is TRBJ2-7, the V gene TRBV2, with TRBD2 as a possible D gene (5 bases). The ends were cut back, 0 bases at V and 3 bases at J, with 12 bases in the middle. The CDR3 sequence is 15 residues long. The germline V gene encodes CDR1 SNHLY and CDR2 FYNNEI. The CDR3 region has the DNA TGTGCCAGCAGTGAAGCGTGGAGCGACTACTACGAGCAGTACTTC. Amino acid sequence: CASSEAWSDYYEQYF.

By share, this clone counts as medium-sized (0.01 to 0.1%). The DNA for the CDR3 is TGTGCCAGCAGCCAAGGGACTTATAGCAATCAGCCCCAGCATTTT. This translates into CASSQGTYSNQPQHF. V and J are TRBV4-2 and TRBJ1-5, with D unresolved. Germline assignment: CDR1 LGHNA and CDR2 YNFKEQ. V was pared by 1 base and J by 0 bases, with 7 bases between. This CDR3 contains 15 residues.

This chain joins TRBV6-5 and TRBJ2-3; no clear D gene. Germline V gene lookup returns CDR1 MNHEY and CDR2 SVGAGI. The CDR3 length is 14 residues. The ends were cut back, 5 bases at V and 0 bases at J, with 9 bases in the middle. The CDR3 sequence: CASSLQSSTDTQYF. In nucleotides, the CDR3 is TGTGCCAGCAGTCTACAGTCTAGCACAGATACGCAGTATTTT.

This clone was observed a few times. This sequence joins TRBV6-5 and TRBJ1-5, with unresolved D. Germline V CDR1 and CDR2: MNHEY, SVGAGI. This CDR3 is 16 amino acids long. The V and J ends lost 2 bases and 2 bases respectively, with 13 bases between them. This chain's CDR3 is CASSYKSSVGNQPQHF. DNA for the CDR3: TGTGCCAGCAGTTACAAGTCGTCAGTCGGCAATCAGCCCCAGCATTTT.